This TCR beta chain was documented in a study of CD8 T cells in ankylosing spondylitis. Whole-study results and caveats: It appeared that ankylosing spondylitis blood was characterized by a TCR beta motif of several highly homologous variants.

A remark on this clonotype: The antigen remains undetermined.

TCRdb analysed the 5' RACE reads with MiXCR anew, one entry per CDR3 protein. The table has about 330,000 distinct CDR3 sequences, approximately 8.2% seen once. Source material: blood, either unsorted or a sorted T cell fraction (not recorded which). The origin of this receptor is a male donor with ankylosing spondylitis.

CDR3 loop: CASRRDNEQFF. CDR3 bases: TGCGCCAGCAGACGCGACAATGAGCAGTTCTTC. This chain joins TRBV4-1 and TRBJ2-1; the D is unclear. With 6 bases removed from V and 5 bases from J, the gap between germline ends came to 5 bases. The CDR3 covers 11 residues. CDR1 is MGHRA and CDR2 is YSYEKL in the germline V gene.